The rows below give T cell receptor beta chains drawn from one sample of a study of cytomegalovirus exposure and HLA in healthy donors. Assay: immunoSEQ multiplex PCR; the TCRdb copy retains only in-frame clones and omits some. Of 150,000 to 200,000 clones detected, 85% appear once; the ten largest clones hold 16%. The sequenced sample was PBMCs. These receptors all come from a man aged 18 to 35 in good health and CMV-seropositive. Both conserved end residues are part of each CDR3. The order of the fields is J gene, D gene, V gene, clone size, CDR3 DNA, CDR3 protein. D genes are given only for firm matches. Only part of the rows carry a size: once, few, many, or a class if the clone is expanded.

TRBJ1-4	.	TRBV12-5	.	TGTGCTAGTGGTTTGGTAGTAGGGGCGAAAATCGGACTGTTTTTT	CASGLVVGAKIGLFF
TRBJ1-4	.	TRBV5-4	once	TGTGCCAGCAGCTTGCTACCGGGGGAAAAACTGTTTTTT	CASSLLPGEKLFF
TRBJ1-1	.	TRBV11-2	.	TGTGCCAGCAGCTTAGATTGGTCGGACACCTTATTTATGAACACTGAAGCTTTCTTT	CASSLDWSDTLFMNTEAFF
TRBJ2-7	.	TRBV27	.	TGTGCCAGCAGTCACGACAGAATCTCCTACGAGCAGTACTTC	CASSHDRISYEQYF
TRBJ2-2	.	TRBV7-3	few	TGTGCCAGCACCCCAGGGGGGCAGGGAAACACCGGGGAGCTGTTTTTT	CASTPGGQGNTGELFF
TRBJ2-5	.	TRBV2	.	TGTGCCAGCAGTGAAAGCAAGACCCAGTACTTC	CASSESKTQYF
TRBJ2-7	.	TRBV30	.	TGTGCCTGGAGCGTCGGAGGAACCTCCTACGAGCAGTACTTC	CAWSVGGTSYEQYF
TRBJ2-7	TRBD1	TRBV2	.	TGTGCCACTAAGACAGGGGATGGGTACGAGCAGTACTTC	CATKTGDGYEQYF
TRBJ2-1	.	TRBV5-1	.	TGCGCCAGCACCCCCGAATCACTAGCCTATGAGCAGTTCTTC	CASTPESLAYEQFF
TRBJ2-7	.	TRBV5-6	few	TGTGCCAGCAGCTCCGGACAGTTTTCCTACGAGCAGTACTTC	CASSSGQFSYEQYF
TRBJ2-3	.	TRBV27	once	TGTGCCAGCAGCCTAGGGACTTTCACAGATACGCAGTATTTT	CASSLGTFTDTQYF
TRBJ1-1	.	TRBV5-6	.	TGTGCCAGCAGCTTGATCCGGGACACCATTGAAGCTTTCTTT	CASSLIRDTIEAFF
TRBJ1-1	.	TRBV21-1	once	TGTGCCAGCAGCAGGGGCAGGAACACTGAAGCTTTCTTT	CASSRGRNTEAFF
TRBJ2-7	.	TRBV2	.	TGTGCCAGCAGTGAAAGCGCGACCGGCTCCTACGAGCAGTACTTC	CASSESATGSYEQYF
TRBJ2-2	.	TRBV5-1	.	TGCGCCAGCAGCTTGACGGCCGGGGAGCTGTTTTTT	CASSLTAGELFF
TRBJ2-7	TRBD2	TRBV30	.	TGTGCCTGGAGCGAAGTCACTAGCGGGAGTACGGAGTACTTC	CAWSEVTSGSTEYF
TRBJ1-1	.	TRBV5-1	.	TGCGCCAGCAGCTTGGGAGGCCTGAACACTGAAGCTTTCTTT	CASSLGGLNTEAFF
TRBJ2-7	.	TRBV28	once	TGTGCCAGCAGTCCTCCAGGGACCTACGAGCAGTACTTC	CASSPPGTYEQYF
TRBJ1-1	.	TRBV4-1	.	TGCGCCAGCACCAAAGGGACAAGTGAAGCTTTCTTT	CASTKGTSEAFF
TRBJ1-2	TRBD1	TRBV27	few	TGTGCCAGCAGTTTCGCAGGGGGCTTCTCTGGCTACACCTTC	CASSFAGGFSGYTF
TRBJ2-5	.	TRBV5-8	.	TGTGCCAGCAGCCGCGGGACAGCCGGCCAAGAGACCCAGTACTTC	CASSRGTAGQETQYF
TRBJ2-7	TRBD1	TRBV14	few	TGTGCCAGCAGCCAAGGTCCCTATGGGACAGGGAATCTACTTGTCTACGAGCAGTACTTC	CASSQGPYGTGNLLVYEQYF
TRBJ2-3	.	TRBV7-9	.	TGTGCCAGCAGCTTACACACAGATACGCAGTATTTT	CASSLHTDTQYF
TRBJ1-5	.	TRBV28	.	TGTGCCAGCAGTTTACTTCAGGGCCCTTGGGACAATCAGCCCCAGCATTTT	CASSLLQGPWDNQPQHF
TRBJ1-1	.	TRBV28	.	TGTGCCAGCAGCTCGGGTCCGGGGAACACTGAAGCTTTCTTT	CASSSGPGNTEAFF
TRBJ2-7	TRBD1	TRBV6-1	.	TGTGCCAGCAGTGGGCCAGGGGGTGCCTACGAGCAGTACTTC	CASSGPGGAYEQYF
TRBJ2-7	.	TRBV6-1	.	TGTGCCAGCGCTCCAACTAGCCGCCACGAGCAGTACTTC	CASAPTSRHEQYF
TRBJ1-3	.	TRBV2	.	TGTGCCAGCAGGAGCGGGAGCGGCTCTGGAAACACCATATATTTT	CASRSGSGSGNTIYF
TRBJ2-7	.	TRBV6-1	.	TGTGCCAGCACCAAGGGAGAAACTCTCGAGCAGTACTTC	CASTKGETLEQYF
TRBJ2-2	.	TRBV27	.	TGTGCCAGCCACACTAGTCAACAGAACACCGGGGAGCTGTTTTTT	CASHTSQQNTGELFF
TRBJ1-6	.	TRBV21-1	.	TGTGCCAGCAGCTCTGAGGGATCCTATAATTCACCCCTCCACTTT	CASSSEGSYNSPLHF
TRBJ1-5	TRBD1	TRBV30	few	TGTGCCTGGAGCCGGACCCAGGGGGCACTTCAGCCCCAGCATTTT	CAWSRTQGALQPQHF
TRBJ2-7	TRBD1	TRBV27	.	TGTGCCAGCAGTTTTGCCCAGGGGGCCTACGAGCAGTACTTC	CASSFAQGAYEQYF
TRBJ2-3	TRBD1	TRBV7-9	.	TGTGCCAGCAGCCTCCGACAGGGGGGTGATACGCAGTATTTT	CASSLRQGGDTQYF